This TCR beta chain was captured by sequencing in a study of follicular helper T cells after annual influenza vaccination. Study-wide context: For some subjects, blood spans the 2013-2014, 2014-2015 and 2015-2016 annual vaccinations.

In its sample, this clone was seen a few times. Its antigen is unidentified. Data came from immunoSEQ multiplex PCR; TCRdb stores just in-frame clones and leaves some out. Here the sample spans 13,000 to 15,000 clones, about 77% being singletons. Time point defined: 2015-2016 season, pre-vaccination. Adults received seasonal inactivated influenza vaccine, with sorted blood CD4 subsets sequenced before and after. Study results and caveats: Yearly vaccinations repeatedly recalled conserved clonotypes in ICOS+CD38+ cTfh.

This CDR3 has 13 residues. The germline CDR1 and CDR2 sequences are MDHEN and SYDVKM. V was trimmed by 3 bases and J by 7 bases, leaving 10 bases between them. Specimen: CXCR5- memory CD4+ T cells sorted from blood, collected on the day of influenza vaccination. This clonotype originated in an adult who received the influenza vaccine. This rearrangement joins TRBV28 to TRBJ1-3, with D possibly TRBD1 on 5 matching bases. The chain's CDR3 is CASSLGGENTIYF. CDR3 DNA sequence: TGTGCCAGCAGTTTGGGAGGGGAGAACACCATATATTTT. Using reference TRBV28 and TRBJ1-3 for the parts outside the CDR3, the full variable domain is DVKVTQSSRYLVKRTGEKVFLECVQDMDHENMFWYRQDPGLGLRLIYFSYDVKMKEKGDIPEGYSVSREKKERFSLILESASTNQTSMYLCASSLGGENTIYFGEGSWLTVV.